This T cell receptor (beta chain) stems from a study of shared clonotypes between healthy human individuals. Study-level results: Naive subsets usually exceeded memory subsets in estimated richness.

Assay: immunoSEQ multiplex PCR; the TCRdb copy retains only in-frame clones and omits some. The table lists 1,400,000 or so clones, about 98.5% of them singletons, with roughly 0.36% in the top ten. Details on this clone: Its antigen remains unknown.

J gave up 6 bases and V 6 bases, and 5 bases lay outside the gene matches. The CDR3 length is 12 residues. Germline assignment: CDR1 MNHEY and CDR2 SVGAGI. Sequencing input: naive CD4+ T cells sorted from blood. The subset was: CD45RA+ positively selected. The rearrangement joins TRBV6-5 to TRBJ2-7; 7 bases match TRBD1. The clonotype originates from a young man in good health. In DNA form, the CDR3 reads TGTGCCAGCAGGGGTACAGGGGTCGAGCAGTACTTC. Amino acid sequence: CASRGTGVEQYF.